The T cell receptor beta chain described here comes from a study of OX40 agonist ivuxolimab in advanced cancers. Data came from immunoSEQ multiplex PCR; TCRdb stores just in-frame clones and leaves some out. Among 150,000 to 190,000 clones listed, approximately 94% were seen once. Per germline, CDR1 LGHNA and CDR2 YSLEER. Trimming removed 1 base from V and 16 bases from J; junction bases left unmatched: 18. CDR3 length: 16 residues. The chain recombines TRBV4-3 with TRBJ2-4, with 8 nucleotides matching TRBD1. This sequence was found in an adult with an advanced solid tumor such as melanoma, head and neck, liver or kidney cancer. Material: CD4+ or CD8+ T cells sorted from blood, obtained in a trial of the OX40 agonist ivuxolimab. CDR3 DNA: TGCGCCAGCAGCCAAGGGTTCGGGGCGACAGGGGAGAGAGAATACTTC. It yields the protein CASSQGFGATGEREYF.